These T cell receptor beta chains were read from a single sample in a study of memory CD4+ T cells and cytomegalovirus serostatus. TCRdb keeps only in-frame clones here, not all; method: immunoSEQ multiplex PCR. This table holds 60,000 to 75,000 clones, less than 85% found once. Sequencing was carried out using memory CD4+ T cells from blood. Source of these receptors: an adult in good health and CMV-seronegative. Some clones in this sample may be carry-over from other donors' samples. The conserved cysteine and the conserved F or W are not part of the CDR3 here. The order of the fields is J gene, V gene, CDR3 protein.

TRBJ2-7 TRBV4-3 ASSQDRLDTTYEQY
TRBJ2-7 TRBV10-3 AISESLGLISYEQY
TRBJ1-2 TRBV21-1 ASSKCQTLGGYT
TRBJ2-2 TRBV6-5 ASTYAASSTGELF
TRBJ1-2 TRBV30 AWSRDRPYGYT
TRBJ2-3 TRBV2 ASNQGTDTQY
TRBJ2-7 TRBV7-6 ASSLEQGGTYEQY
TRBJ2-7 TRBV7-2 ASSLIGAITYEQY
TRBJ2-7 TRBV29-1 SVVAGATSSYEQY
TRBJ2-7 TRBV28 ASSTSSAGFGLGDEQY
TRBJ1-1 TRBV7-2 ASSLEGGPNTEAF
TRBJ1-6 TRBV7-9 ASSQTQPLH
TRBJ1-5 TRBV28 ATRGVGTGVNQPQH
TRBJ2-1 TRBV2 ASSYYNEQF
TRBJ2-7 TRBV11-2 ASSFHYEQY
TRBJ1-3 TRBV7-9 ASSLVLGGRDGNTIY
TRBJ2-3 TRBV19 ASSWQGGTDTQY
TRBJ1-1 TRBV18 ASSPWAGSETTEAF
TRBJ2-3 TRBV30 AWSVLELARSDTQY
TRBJ2-5 TRBV5-1 ASSLTSGRVGQETQY
TRBJ1-5 TRBV28 ATRVGGEGQPQH
TRBJ2-5 TRBV18 ASSQGTQETQY
TRBJ2-1 TRBV5-1 ASHNSGTYNEQF
TRBJ2-5 TRBV28 ASRPIGWGAKGETQY
TRBJ2-7 TRBV7-8 ASSLAGEQY
TRBJ1-1 TRBV27 ASSIQWTEKAF
TRBJ1-2 TRBV2 ASKQGKDYGYT
TRBJ2-7 TRBV2 ASVPGQGMSYEQY
TRBJ2-5 TRBV7-2 ASSLEWFATVRLETQY
TRBJ1-3 TRBV18 ASSPVDSSSGNTIY
TRBJ2-3 TRBV28 ASSRVTQY
TRBJ1-3 TRBV11-1 ASSRGSSGNTIY
TRBJ2-4 TRBV4-1 ASSLWTGGKNIQY
TRBJ2-7 TRBV4-3 ASSKDRAEQY
TRBJ2-3 TRBV18 ASSPKLAGSTDTQY
TRBJ2-3 TRBV29-1 SVGGITSTDTQY
TRBJ1-4 TRBV6-5 ASSYSASEEEKLF
TRBJ1-1 TRBV11-2 ASSLILDTEAF
TRBJ1-2 TRBV30 AWSDTGIQTNYGYT
TRBJ1-2 TRBV5-1 ASSLAMGGRLGYT
TRBJ2-4 TRBV29-1 SVEVGGNIQY
TRBJ2-4 TRBV28 ASRQQRGGRSIQY
TRBJ2-3 TRBV10-3 AISGASGGAVGTDTQY
TRBJ1-2 TRBV30 AWSVPPRDYGYT
TRBJ2-7 TRBV27 ASRRLDRPIQDEQY
TRBJ2-3 TRBV10-3 AIRPGLAGTKASTDTQY
TRBJ1-1 TRBV5-8 ASSLTYGLPGDTEAF
TRBJ1-5 TRBV7-2 ASSISGSQPQH
TRBJ2-7 TRBV2 ASSHSGSFYEQY
TRBJ2-2 TRBV7-2 ASSRRRAPNTGELF